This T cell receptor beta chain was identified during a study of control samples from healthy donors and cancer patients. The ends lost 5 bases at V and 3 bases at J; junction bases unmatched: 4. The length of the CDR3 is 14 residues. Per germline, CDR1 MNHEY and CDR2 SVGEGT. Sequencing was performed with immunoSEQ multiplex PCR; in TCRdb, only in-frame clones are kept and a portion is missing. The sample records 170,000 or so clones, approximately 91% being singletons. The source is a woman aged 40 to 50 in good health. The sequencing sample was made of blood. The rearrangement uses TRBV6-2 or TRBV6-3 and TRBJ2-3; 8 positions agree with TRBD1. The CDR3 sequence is CASSLGQGTDTQYF. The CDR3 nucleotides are TGTGCCAGCAGTCTAGGACAGGGAACAGATACGCAGTATTTT.